This entry lists 23 T cell receptor beta chains sequenced from one sample in a study of monozygotic twins with inflammatory bowel disease. TCRdb reworked the 5' RACE reads into one entry per CDR3 protein, no DNA. The repertoire table contains about 300,000 distinct CDR3 sequences. Input material: blood. The receptor set was obtained from a human donor with ulcerative colitis or Crohn's disease, or a healthy co-twin of an affected twin (not recorded which).

The J gene is TRBJ1-1, the V gene TRBV20-1. Germline V gives CDR1 DFQATT, CDR2 SNEGSKA (reference sequence). This CDR3 has 12 amino acids. The CDR3 reads CSARELRAEAFF.

This chain joins TRBV5-1 and TRBJ2-2. The CDR3 length is 15 residues. Germline CDR1 reads SGHRS; CDR2 reads YFSETQ. CDR3: CASSLSRENTGELFF.

The J gene is TRBJ1-5, the V gene TRBV5-1. In germline, CDR1 is SGHRS, CDR2 YFSETQ. This CDR3 spans 15 amino acids. The CDR3 sequence is CASSLEGIGNQPQHF.

The V call is TRBV7-9, the J call TRBJ2-1; with no DNA, the TCRdb D assignment of TRBD1 cannot be verified. The length of the CDR3 is 13 residues. Germline assignment: CDR1 SEHNR and CDR2 FQNEAQ (reference sequence). The CDR3 reads CASSSGFVSTQFF.

The V call is TRBV9, the J call TRBJ2-1; TCRdb proposes TRBD2, but this gene call is untestable without DNA. The CDR3 is 19 amino acids. Germline V gene data show CDR1 as SGDLS and CDR2 as YYNGEE. CDR3 in amino acids: CASSTTPGVAGGSKNEQFF.

The gene calls are TRBV4-3 and TRBJ1-2; TCRdb's D call, TRBD1, is unchecked because there is no DNA. CDR3 length: 14 residues. Germline V gene sequence: CDR1 LGHNA, CDR2 YSLEER. The CDR3 region is CASSGGKANYGYTF.

This rearrangement joins TRBV12-3 or TRBV12-4 to TRBJ2-2; TCRdb returns TRBD1, unconfirmable since there is no DNA. The CDR3 totals 14 residues. CDR3 amino acids: CASRSTGNTGELLF.

The V gene is TRBV12-3 or TRBV12-4, the J gene TRBJ1-2. This CDR3 is 11 amino acids long. The CDR3 loop is CASSLQPGYTF.

This sequence joins TRBV7-2 and TRBJ1-4. The CDR3 length is 12 residues. The germline V gene has CDR1 SGHTA and CDR2 FQGNSA. The CDR3 spells CASSFQGEKLFF. The complete variable domain, with remaining parts taken from reference TRBV7-2 and TRBJ1-4, reads GAGVSQSPSNKVTEKGKDVELRCDPISGHTALYWYRQSLGQGLEFLIYFQGNSAPDKSGLPSDRFSAERTGGSVSTLTIQRTQQEDSAVYLCASSFQGEKLFFGSGTQLSVL.

The V and J genes are TRBV29-1 and TRBJ2-1; TCRdb's D call of TRBD1 is untestable without DNA. Germline loops: CDR1 SQVTM, CDR2 ANQGSEA. CDR3 length: 13 residues. The chain's CDR3 is CSVGGQGANEQFF.

The chain recombines TRBV5-1 with TRBJ2-1; the TRBD2 assignment by TCRdb is unverifiable without DNA. Germline assignment: CDR1 SGHRS and CDR2 YFSETQ. The CDR3 sequence is 15 residues long. CDR3 in amino acids: CASATSGDSYNEQFF.

This chain joins TRBV12-3 or TRBV12-4 and TRBJ1-1. This CDR3 contains 12 residues. This CDR3 reads CAGERGNTEAFF.

The chain carries TRBV12-3 or TRBV12-4 and TRBJ2-7; TCRdb reports TRBD2, a call that lacks DNA to check it against. The CDR3 runs to 16 residues. CDR3 in amino acids: CASSALGGFVSTEQYF.

This sequence joins TRBV20-1 and TRBJ2-2; TCRdb's assignment of TRBD2 cannot be checked, as there is no DNA. This CDR3 is 15 amino acids long. Per the germline V gene, CDR1 is DFQATT and CDR2 is SNEGSKA (reference sequence). CDR3 loop: CSARDGPRDTGELFF.

The chain links TRBV2 to TRBJ2-7. CDR1 and CDR2 from the germline V gene are SNHLY and FYNNEI. CDR3 length equals 13 residues. CDR3 loop: CASLGRERDEQYF.

The chain recombines TRBV28 with TRBJ1-3; the D call from TCRdb, TRBD1, cannot be confirmed without DNA. Germline CDR1 is MDHEN and CDR2 is SYDVKM. The CDR3 runs 13 residues. The CDR3 is CASAPWSGNTIYF. The full variable domain, in which reference TRBV28 and TRBJ1-3 provide the parts outside the CDR3, is DVKVTQSSRYLVKRTGEKVFLECVQDMDHENMFWYRQDPGLGLRLIYFSYDVKMKEKGDIPEGYSVSREKKERFSLILESASTNQTSMYLCASAPWSGNTIYFGEGSWLTVV.

The chain employs TRBV29-1 and TRBJ2-7. The CDR3 spans 11 residues. Germline values: CDR1 SQVTM, CDR2 ANQGSEA. CDR3 amino acids: CSVEESYEQYF.

The chain links TRBV27 to TRBJ2-4; TCRdb's assignment of TRBD2 cannot be checked, as there is no DNA. CDR1 and CDR2 from the germline V gene are MNHEY and SMNVEV (reference sequence). The CDR3 sequence is 14 residues long. CDR3 in amino acids: CASSLREVGNIQYF.

The CDR3: CASSLDYETWDQPQHF. The chain employs TRBV18 and TRBJ1-5; the TCRdb D gene call, TRBD1, has no DNA to confirm it. Germline values: CDR1 KGHSH, CDR2 LQKENI. The length of the CDR3 is 16 residues.

The chain recombines TRBV20-1 with TRBJ1-2; TCRdb's D call of TRBD1 is untestable without DNA. The V gene's germline CDR1 is DFQATT and CDR2 SNEGSKA (reference sequence). CDR3 length equals 11 residues. The CDR3 here is CSRWGNYGYTF.

The rearrangement uses TRBV3-1 and TRBJ2-7; TCRdb outputs TRBD2, but without DNA this stays unchecked. This CDR3 is 15 amino acids long. Germline lookup yields CDR1 LGHDT and CDR2 YNNKEL (reference sequence). CDR3 protein: CASSQGGGRRNEQYF.

J is TRBJ2-2 and V is TRBV13; TCRdb's assignment of TRBD2 cannot be checked, as there is no DNA. This CDR3 is 18 amino acids long. The V gene's germline CDR1 is PRHDT and CDR2 FYEKMQ (reference sequence). The CDR3 reads CASSLEGLAGGGTGELFF.

The chain couples TRBV3-1 to TRBJ2-5; without DNA, the TCRdb call of TRBD1 cannot be checked. CDR1 is LGHDT, CDR2 YNNKEL, per germline (reference sequence). The CDR3 is 15 amino acids. CDR3 amino acids: CASSRGQTRQETQYF.